The sequence of this TCR beta chain was determined in a study of T cell responses to AZD1222 COVID-19 vaccine. Overall study: Second-dose intervals near 4 or 12 weeks were combined.

CDR3 length: 19 amino acids. Germline CDR1 reads LGHNA; CDR2 reads YSLEER. Unmatched junction bases numbered 8, after V lost 0 bases and J lost 0 bases. Study-wide points: Donors were largely white British and mainly female; clonal diversity was possibly underestimated. Repertoires were sampled only after the peak T cell response. At baseline, seropositivity was found in only six or seven AZD1222 recipients.

Clones were read by immunoSEQ multiplex PCR, and TCRdb kept only the in-frame ones, dropping some. The profile shows some 130,000 clones, about nine tenths of them singletons. Details on this clone: No antigen is known for it.

The material was peripheral blood, obtained on day 0 of AZD1222 vaccination. The clonotype was recovered from an adult in good health. The genes are TRBV4-3 and TRBJ2-6; TRBD1 agrees at 7 bases. The CDR3 spells CASSQDQGQQISGANVLTF. The CDR3 DNA sequence: TGCGCCAGCAGCCAAGACCAGGGACAGCAGATCTCTGGGGCCAACGTCCTGACTTTC.